The T cell receptor (beta chain) described here comes from a study of response to subunit inactivated influenza vaccine. The CDR3 sequence is 15 residues long. After removal of 5 bases from V and 6 bases from J, the junction contained 2 bases not matched to a gene. TCRdb processed the RT-PCR reads anew with MiXCR; each CDR3 protein has one entry. The sample records about 700,000 distinct CDR3 sequences, 14% being singletons. Material: PBMCs from blood, obtained 14 to 15 days before vaccination. This sequence joins TRBV12-3 or TRBV12-4 and TRBJ2-2, with 14 bases aligning to TRBD2. The clonotype comes from a man aged 50-59 years who received an inactivated influenza vaccine. The DNA for the CDR3 is TGTGCCAGCAGTACGACTAGCGGGGGGGCCGGGGAGCTGTTTTTT. The encoded protein is CASSTTSGGAGELFF.